A single sample is the source of the 30 T cell receptor delta chains below, sequenced in a study of γδ T cells in repeated Plasmodium falciparum infection. Bulk repertoires came from Vgamma9/Vdelta2+ or Vdelta2-negative gammadelta T cells flow-sorted from PBMC. TCRdb re-called the multiplex PCR reads through CATT. This table has 85,000 to 90,000 delta-chain clones, 1.4% appearing once. Sequenced sample: gamma-delta T cells from blood. All receptors derive from a pool of human donors (malaria-infected and uninfected, not separated).

This clone was found a few times. The protein given by TCRdb reflects a much larger clone and differs at residue 11 from this DNA's translation, likely from a read error; the protein shown is the DNA's translation. This chain joins TRDV2 and TRDJ1; a possible D gene is TRDD3 (6 bases). CDR3 length: 16 amino acids. In germline, CDR1 is GEAIGNYY, CDR2 EKD. V lost 1 base to trimming and J lost 3 bases, with 17 bases between them. CDR3 amino acids: CACDTGIYRIADKLIF. The CDR3 DNA reads as TGTGCCTGTGACACGGGGATTTATAGGATCGCCGATAAACTCATCTTT.

This clone was seen at least ten times. The J gene is TRDJ1, the V gene TRDV2; 7 bases match TRDD3. CDR1 and CDR2 (germline): GEAIGNYY, EKD. V was pared by 0 bases and J by 2 bases, with 8 bases of the junction left unmatched. The CDR3 length is 16 residues. As DNA, the CDR3 is TGTGCCTGTGACACCGGACCGGGGGATTCAACCGATAAACTCATCTTT. Its protein product is CACDTGPGDSTDKLIF.

This clone was observed many times. Just one base apart from a much larger clone, this may be a read error. The chain recombines TRDV2 with TRDJ1; 10 positions match TRDD3. TCRdb supplies no J gene; here it was assigned by aligning the nucleotide sequence to germline. The CDR3 has 24 residues. The germline gives CDR1 GEAIGNYY, CDR2 EKD. J gave up 3 bases and V 1 base, and 31 bases lay outside the gene matches. The CDR3 DNA follows: TGTGCCTGTGACACTGGCCCTATTTCCGGCAAAGTACTGGGGGATGCGCTAAACTCCGATAAACTCATCTTT. Translating gives CACDTGPISGKVLGDALNSDKLIF.

This clone appeared a few times. The sample carries other DNA sequences with the same CDR3. V is TRDV1 and J is TRDJ1; 7 positions match TRDD3. The J gene is not listed in TCRdb, so it was assigned here from a DNA match to germline. CDR1 is TSWWSYY and CDR2 is QGS in the germline V gene. J lost 0 bases, V lost 1 base, and 29 bases had no gene match. This CDR3 region has 24 residues. CDR3 sequence (DNA): TGTGCTCTTGGGGAACGGGATACAAGCGGGATACTAACCCCCGATGGAGTTAACACCGATAAACTCATCTTT. It codes for CALGERDTSGILTPDGVNTDKLIF.

This clone was recorded a few times. TCRdb has a much larger clone's protein, which differs at residue 11 from the translation of this DNA, likely because of a read error; what is shown is the protein translated from the DNA. The CDR3 DNA reads TGTGCTCTTGGGGAACGTACGTTTGGACCGGTGTACACCGATAAACTCATCTTT. Translating gives CALGERTFGPVYTDKLIF. V and J are TRDV1 and TRDJ1, with D unresolved. The germline V gene encodes CDR1 TSWWSYY and CDR2 QGS. The CDR3 spans 18 residues. V was shortened by 1 base and J by 0 bases, with 18 bases between the two germline ends.

There are many counts of this clone. V and J are TRDV1 and TRDJ1; 9 nucleotides line up with TRDD3. Trimming at V came to 3 bases and at J to 0 bases, leaving 17 bases not matched to a gene. This CDR3 has 20 amino acids. Germline V CDR1 and CDR2: TSWWSYY, QGS. Here the CDR3 DNA reads TGTGCTCTTGGGGATGATTACTGGGGGAGGCTCAGGGGGTACACCGATAAACTCATCTTT. Translation: CALGDDYWGRLRGYTDKLIF.

This clone was counted between two and nine times. A read error likely explains why the TCRdb protein, taken from a much larger clone, differs from this DNA's translation at residue 4; the protein shown is translated from the DNA. The rearrangement links TRDV1 to TRDJ1; 10 bases fit TRDD3. Germline CDR1 is TSWWSYY and CDR2 is QGS. This CDR3 contains 19 residues. This CDR3 is CALAELRSPLLGDPHKLIF. The CDR3 DNA reads TGTGCTCTTGCGGAACTCAGGTCTCCCTTACTGGGGGATCCCCATAAACTCATCTTT.

As concerns this clone: TCRdb has a much larger clone's protein, which differs at residue 11 from the translation of this DNA, likely because of a read error; what is shown is the protein translated from the DNA. The chain links TRDV1 to TRDJ1; D call uncertain. The J gene comes from matching the DNA to germline here; TCRdb lacks it. The CDR3 extends over 19 amino acids. Germline lookup yields CDR1 TSWWSYY and CDR2 QGS. With 6 bases removed from V and 2 bases from J, the gap between germline ends came to 28 bases. The CDR3 here is CALGAGGIPWTLRTDKLIF. As DNA, the CDR3 is TGTGCTCTTGGAGCCGGAGGAATCCCGTGGACACTCCGAACCGATAAACTCATCTTT.

This clone came up many times. The genes are TRDV1 and TRDJ1, with 7 bases that match TRDD3. Losses at the gene ends were 1 base for V and 7 bases for J; bases not matched to a gene: 21. Germline assignment: CDR1 TSWWSYY and CDR2 QGS. The CDR3 extends over 19 amino acids. In DNA form, the CDR3 reads TGTGCTCTTGGGGAACGAAGGCTGGGGGCCAAGGGAAAAAAGGGTAAACTCATCTTT. Translation: CALGERRLGAKGKKGKLIF.

This clone was counted between two and nine times. For this DNA, TCRdb reports the protein of a much larger clone, which diverges at residue 3, most likely from a read error; the protein presented here is translated directly from the DNA. This chain joins TRDV1 and TRDJ2, with 9 bases lining up with TRDD2. The CDR3 length is 22 residues. Germline CDR1 reads TSWWSYY; CDR2 reads QGS. The CDR3 loop reads CAFGATAFLRFITFPLTAQLFF. The CDR3 nucleotides read TGTGCTTTTGGGGCGACGGCCTTCCTACGCTTCATTACTTTTCCTTTGACAGCACAACTCTTCTTT.

This clone has ten or more counts. The translation of this DNA and the TCRdb protein of a much larger clone differ at residue 14, probably owing to a read error; the protein shown here is translated from the DNA. V is TRDV1 and J is TRDJ1, with 9 bases lining up with TRDD3. Trimming at V came to 0 bases and at J to 6 bases, leaving 14 bases not matched to a gene. Per the germline V gene, CDR1 is TSWWSYY and CDR2 is QGS. There are 18 residues in the CDR3. CDR3 in DNA: TGTGCTCTTGGGGAACTGTCCTACTGGGGGACCCCCTATAATAAACTCATCTTT. It translates to CALGELSYWGTPYNKLIF.

The table lists this clone with many counts. The chain couples TRDV1 to TRDJ1; TRDD3 matches 7 bases. V gave up 3 bases and J gave up 2 bases; unmatched junction bases: 12. Germline-derived CDR1 and CDR2 are TSWWSYY and QGS. The CDR3 sequence is 17 residues long. This CDR3 is CALGEAKQGGSTDKLIF. DNA for the CDR3: TGTGCTCTTGGGGAGGCTAAGCAGGGGGGATCGACCGATAAACTCATCTTT.

As concerns this clone: The protein TCRdb gives is from a much larger clone and does not agree with this DNA's translation at residue 8, likely a read error; the protein shown here comes from the DNA. The chain uses TRDV3 and TRDJ1; a weak D match, TRDD3 (5 bases). Trimming stripped 3 bases from V and 3 bases from J, with 14 bases between. CDR1 and CDR2 (germline): TVYSNPD, GDNSRS (reference sequence). This CDR3 comprises 13 residues. The CDR3 spells CAFLAPGPDKLIF. CDR3 DNA: TGTGCCTTCCTAGCCCCTGGGCCCGATAAACTCATCTTT.

This clone has ten or more counts. V and J are TRDV1 and TRDJ1; 12 nucleotides match TRDD3. CDR3 length equals 21 residues. With V trimmed by 2 bases and J by 5 bases, 21 bases remained unmatched. The V gene's germline CDR1 is TSWWSYY and CDR2 QGS. For the CDR3, the DNA is TGTGCTCTTGGGGAATTCACGGCGGTACTGGGGGATACTGTCGTCATGGATAAACTCATCTTT. This sequence encodes CALGEFTAVLGDTVVMDKLIF.

This clone was recorded many times. This chain joins TRDV1 and TRDJ1, with TRDD3 matching over 10 bases. The J gene is absent in TCRdb and was assigned here via DNA matching to germline. Looked up from germline, CDR1 is TSWWSYY and CDR2 is QGS. The CDR3 loop spans 21 amino acids. With V trimmed by 0 bases and J by 2 bases, 18 bases remained unmatched. Written as DNA, the CDR3 is TGTGCTCTTGGGGAACTAGTGTCTTCCTACCCTCTACTGGGGGATACCGATAAACTCATCTTT. It translates to CALGELVSSYPLLGDTDKLIF.

A note on this clone: A far larger clone is a single base away, which makes a read error likely. The same CDR3 can be traced to other DNA sequences in this sample. V and J are TRDV1 and TRDJ1; perhaps TRDD2 as D (7 bases). Because TCRdb records no J gene, it was assigned here through a match of the DNA to germline. Germline-derived CDR1 and CDR2 are TSWWSYY and QGS. The ends were cut back, 3 bases at V and 1 base at J, with 24 bases in the middle. CDR3 size: 19 residues. CDR3 nucleotide sequence: TGTGCTCTTGGGGATGACTACACGTGGGGGTTCCTACCCACCGATAAACTCATCTTT. Encoded protein: CALGDDYTWGFLPTDKLIF.

Remarks on this clone: TCRdb's protein for this DNA is that of a much larger clone and differs from the translation at residue 7, likely a read error; the protein shown is the DNA translation. The chain employs TRDV1 and TRDJ1; 11 bases align to TRDD3. TCRdb gives no J gene; it was assigned here by matching the DNA to germline. The germline V gene has CDR1 TSWWSYY and CDR2 QGS. V trimming: 0 bases; J trimming: 0 bases; junction bases outside the gene matches: 9. The CDR3 runs 19 residues. The CDR3 here is CALGELVWGIPSYTDKLIF. The DNA of the CDR3 is TGTGCTCTTGGGGAACTAGTCTGGGGGATACCCTCATACACCGATAAACTCATCTTT.

Worth noting for this clone: A far larger clone differs by one base, so this is likely a read error. The same CDR3 can be traced to other DNA sequences in this sample. The J gene was not called, though the V gene is TRDV2; the D call TRDD3 from the table was never checked on the DNA. The CDR3 sequence is 20 residues long. Germline V CDR1 and CDR2: GEAIGNYY, EKD. The CDR3 reads CACDTTTGGYVAWDTRQMFF. The CDR3 DNA follows: TGTGCCTGTGACACCACGACTGGGGGATATGTGGCCTGGGACACCCGACAGATGTTCTTC.

This clone came up many times. The chain is built from TRDV1 and TRDJ1; 11 bases align to TRDD3. The CDR3 is made up of 20 amino acids. The junction had 22 bases not matched to a gene; V was cut back by 1 base and J by 9 bases. Germline values: CDR1 TSWWSYY, CDR2 QGS. CDR3 amino acids: CALGEPPLIRLQLGDRELIF. As DNA, the CDR3 is TGTGCTCTTGGGGAACCCCCGCTCATCCGCCTACAACTGGGGGATAGGGAACTCATCTTT.

The sample holds many counts of this clone. This likely reflects a read error, since a far larger clone is one base away. Other DNA sequences in this specimen translate into the identical CDR3. V usage is TRDV2 and J usage is TRDJ1, with D possibly being TRDD3 (5 bases). The CDR3 contains 14 residues. CDR1 is GEAIGNYY and CDR2 is EKD in the germline V gene. CDR3 in amino acids: CACDTLGQTDKLIF. CDR3 DNA sequence: TGTGCCTGTGACACCCTGGGACAAACCGATAAGCTCATCTTT.

At least ten counts were recorded for this clone. This clone may be a read error of a much larger clone one base away. This sequence joins TRDV1 and TRDJ1, with D tentatively TRDD3 (5 bases). The CDR3 runs to 15 residues. The germline gives CDR1 TSWWSYY, CDR2 QGS. V lost 7 bases and J lost 3, with 18 bases in between. The CDR3 reads CALEEDVDKADKLIF. The CDR3 region has the DNA TGTGCTCTTGAGGAGGACGTGGATAAGGCCGATAAACTCATCTTT.

Points on this clone: For this DNA, TCRdb reports the protein of a much larger clone, which diverges at residue 8, most likely from a read error; the protein presented here is translated directly from the DNA. The chain joins TRDV1 to TRDJ1, with D hard to call. V was cut by 2 bases and J by 1 base, with 11 bases left in between. CDR3 length: 15 residues. The V gene's germline CDR1 is TSWWSYY and CDR2 QGS. The CDR3 region is CALGEIAGPTDKLIF. CDR3 DNA sequence: TGTGCTCTTGGGGAAATAGCGGGGCCCACCGATAAACTCATCTTT.

The chain joins TRAV29/DV5 to TRDJ1; D possibly corresponds to TRDD2 (9 bases). No J gene is reported in TCRdb; it was inferred here by comparing the DNA with germline. The CDR3 consists of 22 residues. From germline, CDR1 is NSMFDY and CDR2 ISSIKDK. V gave up 0 bases and J gave up 0 bases, with 33 bases separating them. The CDR3 loop reads CAASVVMPSYVRGIFYTDKLIF. The CDR3 bases are TGTGCAGCAAGCGTGGTAATGCCTTCCTACGTCCGGGGGATATTCTACACCGATAAACTCATCTTT. Complete variable domain (other parts from reference TRAV29/DV5 and TRDJ1): DQQVKQNSPSLSVQEGRISILNCDYTNSMFDYFLWYKKYPAEGPTFLISISSIKDKNEDGRFTVFLNKSAKHLSLHIVPSQPGDSAVYFCAASVVMPSYVRGIFYTDKLIFGKGTRVTVEP.

Worth noting for this clone: This DNA translates differently at residue 12 from the TCRdb protein, which is that of a much larger clone; a read error is likely, and the protein shown is the DNA's own translation. V usage is TRDV1 and J usage is TRDJ1, with 8 bases lining up with TRDD3. TCRdb offers no J gene call, so here the DNA was matched to germline to obtain one. In germline, CDR1 is TSWWSYY, CDR2 QGS. Trimming cost V 0 bases and J 9 bases; bases outside gene matches: 9. This CDR3 has 15 amino acids. Here the CDR3 reads CALGELWLGDPELIF. CDR3 DNA sequence: TGTGCTCTTGGGGAACTGTGGTTGGGGGATCCCGAACTCATCTTT.

This clone has more than one count but fewer than ten. TCRdb has a much larger clone's protein, which differs at residue 19 from the translation of this DNA, likely because of a read error; what is shown is the protein translated from the DNA. The chain uses TRDV2 and TRDJ3; 11 bases are shared with TRDD3. CDR3 length: 21 amino acids. CDR1 and CDR2 from the germline V gene are GEAIGNYY and EKD. V lost 0 bases, J lost 20 bases, and 29 bases stayed unmatched. The CDR3 region is CACDTGEWGIRSSWDTRQVFF. CDR3 in DNA: TGTGCCTGTGACACCGGGGAATGGGGGATACGCAGCTCCTGGGACACCCGTCAGGTGTTTTTC.

This clone showed up just a few times. This probably arose from a read error, given a far larger clone one base away. Other DNA sequences within the sample encode an identical CDR3. J is TRDJ1 and V is TRDV1, with 8 positions matching TRDD2. Germline V gene sequence: CDR1 TSWWSYY, CDR2 QGS. There are 16 residues in the CDR3. DNA for the CDR3: TGTGCTCTTGGGAAACTTCCTACTAGGATGGGCAGTAAACTCATCTTT. Translating it yields CALGKLPTRMGSKLIF.

The CDR3 region is CALGEQSSVLGDSRWTDKLIF. Written as DNA, the CDR3 is TGTGCTCTTGGGGAACAATCTTCCGTACTGGGGGATTCCAGGTGGACCGATAAACTCATCTTT. The V and J genes are TRDV1 and TRDJ1, with 10 bases matching TRDD3. TCRdb is silent on the J gene; assignment here came from matching the DNA to germline. V shed 1 base and J 2 bases; nucleotides not matched to a gene: 19. CDR1 TSWWSYY and CDR2 QGS come from the germline V gene. The CDR3 is made up of 21 amino acids.

This clone was picked up a small number of times. It is likely a read error: a sequence one base away is far more abundant. The sample contains more than one DNA sequence encoding this CDR3. The J gene is TRDJ1, the V gene TRDV1, with 9 nucleotides matching TRDD3. TCRdb lists no J gene, so it was determined here by aligning the DNA to germline. CDR1 is TSWWSYY, CDR2 QGS, per germline. The CDR3 extends over 21 amino acids. The ends lost 4 bases at V and 0 bases at J; junction bases unmatched: 21. CDR3 DNA: TGTGCTCTTGGGGGACGCCTCCACCTGTTACTGGGGGAAAAGTACACCGATAAACTCATCTTT. Amino acid sequence: CALGGRLHLLLGEKYTDKLIF.

This clone has more than one count but fewer than ten. TCRdb shows a much larger clone's protein in place of this DNA's translation, and the two differ at residue 8, likely through a read error; the protein shown is translated from the DNA. The rearrangement uses TRDV3 and TRDJ1; TRDD3 is a possible D gene (6 bases). TCRdb leaves out the J gene; it was filled in here by matching the DNA to germline. Germline lookup yields CDR1 TVYSNPD and CDR2 GDNSRS (reference sequence). Trimming pared 3 bases from V and 7 bases from J, leaving 33 bases between. The CDR3 length is 18 residues. Here the CDR3 reads CALAVTFRGFARGGKLIF. CDR3 DNA: TGTGCCTTAGCCGTTACATTCAGGGGATTCGCTCGAGGGGGTAAACTCATCTTT.

As for this clone: Translating this DNA gives a protein that differs at residue 9 from the TCRdb one, which belongs to a much larger clone; a read error is likely, and the protein shown is this translation. The genes are TRDV2 and TRDJ1; TRDD3 matches at 7 bases. Losses at the gene ends were 3 bases for V and 2 bases for J; bases not matched to a gene: 17. Germline V gene lookup returns CDR1 GEAIGNYY and CDR2 EKD. The CDR3 covers 18 residues. CDR3 bases: TGTGCCTGTGACTTTGTACTGGGGAATACGCGTCGTACCGATAAACTCATCTTT. Amino acids: CACDFVLGNTRRTDKLIF.